This passage covers 18 T cell receptor beta chains from one sample sequenced in a study of neurological immune-mediated disorders. Each CDR3 protein gets one entry after TCRdb re-called the 5' RACE reads with MiXCR. The repertoire consists of fewer than 55,000 distinct CDR3 sequences, with 10% occurring once and the leading ten covering about 1.6%. The time point here: longitudinal time-point 1 (baseline). Input material: PBMCs. These receptors came from a woman aged 40 to 50 in good health.

This clonotype was seen ten or more times. The chain combines TRBV5-1 with TRBJ2-3, with D possibly being TRBD2 (7 bases). The length of the CDR3 is 15 residues. CDR1 and CDR2 from the germline V gene are SGHRS and YFSETQ. Trimming removed 2 bases at V and 5 bases at J, with 15 bases between. CDR3 sequence: CASSFSRGALDTQYF. CDR3 in DNA: TGCGCCAGCAGCTTTTCTCGGGGGGCCCTAGATACGCAGTATTTT.

This clonotype showed up many times. The V call is TRBV10-3, the J call TRBJ2-7, with TRBD1 matching over 7 bases. The CDR3 runs to 14 residues. Trimming took 3 bases from V and 5 from J; bases not matched to a gene: 7. Germline assignment: CDR1 ENHRY and CDR2 SYGVKD. This chain's CDR3 is CAISDKNRGDEQYF. The CDR3 coding sequence is TGTGCCATCAGTGATAAAAACAGGGGTGACGAGCAGTACTTC.

On this clonotype itself: This clone may be a read error of a much larger clone one base away. The chain employs TRBV20-1 and TRBJ2-1; D not resolved. Germline CDR1 reads DFQATT; CDR2 reads SNEGSKA (reference sequence). V was clipped by 0 bases and J by 4 bases, with 13 bases between them. This CDR3 spans 15 amino acids. For the CDR3, the DNA is TGCAGTGCTAGAGACCCATGGGCGACATACAATGAGCAGTTCTTC. The encoded protein is CSARDPWATYNEQFF.

This clonotype was found many times. The V and J genes are TRBV12-3 or TRBV12-4 and TRBJ2-5; D ambiguous. This CDR3 spans 13 amino acids. The V and J ends lost 2 bases and 5 bases respectively, with 9 bases between them. CDR3 DNA sequence: TGTGCCAGCAGTTTAACAGTGGCGGAGACCCAGTACTTC. This encodes CASSLTVAETQYF.

This clonotype occurred many times. The chain employs TRBV20-1 and TRBJ2-1, with TRBD2 identical over 8 bases. Looked up from germline, CDR1 is DFQATT and CDR2 is SNEGSKA (reference sequence). J lost 7 bases, V lost 6 bases, and 11 bases had no gene match. The CDR3 is made up of 14 amino acids. The CDR3: CSARVGTSGNEQFF. CDR3 bases: TGCAGTGCCCGGGTGGGGACTAGTGGGAATGAGCAGTTCTTC.

This clonotype was seen many times. This chain joins TRBV30 and TRBJ2-1; perhaps TRBD2 as D (6 bases). V was cut by 5 bases and J by 3 bases, with 14 bases left in between. The germline V gene has CDR1 GTSNPN and CDR2 SVGIG (reference sequence). CDR3 length: 14 amino acids. This CDR3 reads CAWGKGRGYNEQFF. The CDR3 region has the DNA TGTGCCTGGGGAAAAGGGCGGGGCTACAATGAGCAGTTCTTC.

The sample holds many counts of this clonotype. The gene calls are TRBV6-5 and TRBJ2-3, with D maybe TRBD2 (5 bases). Germline loops: CDR1 MNHEY, CDR2 SVGAGI. The ends were cut back, 7 bases at V and 0 bases at J, with 17 bases in the middle. CDR3 length: 16 residues. CDR3 coding DNA: TGTGCCAGCACCAGAACCGAGGGTTTGAGCACAGATACGCAGTATTTT. Protein sequence: CASTRTEGLSTDTQYF.

This clonotype was counted many times. V gene TRBV6-1 combines with J gene TRBJ2-7; D unresolved. V was pared by 7 bases and J by 3 bases, with 7 bases between. Germline V CDR1 and CDR2: MNHNS, SASEGT. The length of the CDR3 is 11 residues. CDR3 sequence reads: CASILGYEQYF. As DNA, the CDR3 is TGTGCCAGCATTTTAGGCTACGAGCAGTACTTC.

This clonotype was recorded many times. The V and J genes are TRBV9 and TRBJ2-1; possible D gene TRBD1, 5 bases. Germline CDR1 is SGDLS and CDR2 is YYNGEE. Between the trimmed V and J ends, which lost 4 bases and 2 bases, there was a span of 13 bases. The CDR3 covers 15 residues. CDR3 region: CASSPQGSPYNEQFF. In nucleotides, the CDR3 is TGTGCCAGCAGCCCCCAGGGATCCCCCTACAATGAGCAGTTCTTC. The full variable domain, rest sourced from reference TRBV9 and TRBJ2-1, is DSGVTQTPKHLITATGQRVTLRCSPRSGDLSVYWYQQSLDQGLQFLIQYYNGEERAKGNILERFSAQQFPDLHSELNLSSLELGDSALYFCASSPQGSPYNEQFFGPGTRLTVL.

As regards this clonotype: This clone may be a read error of a much larger clone one base away. In DNA form, the CDR3 reads TGTACCAGCATCTGGGGGGAACACACTGAAGCTTTCTTT. This gives the protein CTSIWGEHTEAFF. The J gene is TRBJ1-1, the V gene TRBV2, with D tentatively TRBD1 (5 bases). The length of the CDR3 is 13 residues. In germline, CDR1 is SNHLY, CDR2 FYNNEI.

This clonotype was counted many times. The chain joins TRBV5-6 to TRBJ2-7, with D unresolved. V was shortened by 4 bases and J by 2 bases, with 13 bases between the two germline ends. The CDR3 covers 14 residues. CDR1 SGHDT and CDR2 YYEEEE come from the germline V gene. CDR3 nucleotide sequence: TGTGCCAGCAGCCGTACGGCAGACACCTACGAGCAGTACTTC. It translates to CASSRTADTYEQYF.

This clonotype was seen repeatedly, ten times or more. The gene calls are TRBV6-6 and TRBJ1-5, with D uncertain. V lost 3 bases and J 3 bases, leaving 9 bases between the germline ends. The CDR3 length is 14 residues. CDR1 and CDR2 from the germline V gene are MNHNY and SVGAGI (reference sequence). The CDR3 DNA sequence: TGTGCCAGCAGTTATAGGGCAGTCAATCAGCCCCAGCATTTT. Its protein product is CASSYRAVNQPQHF.

This clonotype was detected ten times or more. The J gene is TRBJ1-1, the V gene TRBV7-2; possible D gene TRBD1, 6 bases. The CDR3 totals 15 residues. V gave up 5 bases and J gave up 7 bases, with 20 bases separating them. Germline V lookup: CDR1 SGHTA, CDR2 FQGNSA. The CDR3 DNA is TGTGCCAGCAGCCCCAACCCCGGACAGCAAAGTGAAGCTTTCTTT. Protein sequence: CASSPNPGQQSEAFF.

This clonotype was seen ten or more times. The chain recombines TRBV6-1 with TRBJ1-1; no clear D. CDR3 size: 12 residues. V was cut by 3 bases and J by 3 bases, with 5 bases left in between. CDR1 is MNHNS and CDR2 is SASEGT in the germline V gene. CDR3: CASSEWDTEAFF. CDR3 sequence (DNA): TGTGCCAGCAGTGAGTGGGACACTGAAGCTTTCTTT.

This clonotype was seen ten or more times. J is TRBJ2-7 and V is TRBV12-3 or TRBV12-4; TRBD1 aligns across 8 bases. Unmatched junction bases numbered 10, after V lost 6 bases and J lost 6 bases. This CDR3 has 14 residues. This chain's CDR3 is CASSLGDRGGEQYF. The DNA for the CDR3 is TGTGCCAGCAGCTTGGGTGACAGGGGAGGCGAGCAGTACTTC.

In nucleotides, the CDR3 is TGTGCCATCAGTTCAGGATTACTCTACGAGCAGTACTTC. It specifies CAISSGLLYEQYF. The chain combines TRBV10-3 with TRBJ2-7, with D unclear. With 5 bases removed from V and 3 bases from J, the gap between germline ends came to 11 bases. In germline, CDR1 is ENHRY, CDR2 SYGVKD. The CDR3 length is 13 residues.

There are many counts of this clonotype. The chain recombines TRBV20-1 with TRBJ2-7, with D unclear. Germline values: CDR1 DFQATT, CDR2 SNEGSKA (reference sequence). There are 14 residues in the CDR3. With 0 bases removed from V and 2 bases from J, the gap between germline ends came to 11 bases. CDR3 sequence (DNA): TGCAGTGCTAGAGATACCCGTCACACCTACGAGCAGTACTTC. This translates into CSARDTRHTYEQYF.

This clonotype was recorded many times. The CDR3 DNA reads as TGTGCCATCAGTGAGGGCCAGGGTTATAGGAGAGAGACCCAGTACTTC. Translation gives CAISEGQGYRRETQYF. The gene calls are TRBV10-3 and TRBJ2-5; perhaps TRBD1 as D (5 bases). Per the germline V gene, CDR1 is ENHRY and CDR2 is SYGVKD. This CDR3 region has 16 residues. V was cut by 2 bases and J by 4 bases, with 17 bases left in between.